This T cell receptor (beta chain) was identified in a study of monozygotic twins with cystic fibrosis. Libraries were prepared by immunoSEQ multiplex PCR; TCRdb keeps only in-frame clonotypes and omits some of them. The sample lists approximately 14,000 clones, approximately 92% seen once, with about 0.69% in the top ten. Germline CDR1 reads SNHLY; CDR2 reads FYNNEI. The CDR3 runs 14 residues. The V end lost 7 bases, the J end lost 2 bases, and 13 bases lay between the germline ends. V usage is TRBV2 and J usage is TRBJ2-3; D remains unclear. Sequencing was done on a sample of blood. This TCR came from a boy younger than 18 with cystic fibrosis. CDR3: CASNVDSSTDTQYF. Here the CDR3 DNA reads TGTGCCAGCAACGTCGACTCCTCCACAGATACGCAGTATTTT.